This entry concerns a single T cell receptor (beta chain). What it recognizes is unknown. Germline trimming cut 1 base from V and 5 bases from J; bases unmatched to any gene: 4. Germline V gene lookup returns CDR1 MNHNS and CDR2 SASEGT. This CDR3 region has 14 residues. These data are taken from a study of T cell responses to AZD1222 COVID-19 vaccine. Overall study findings and caveats: Spike-specific TCR breadth and depth both grew after two AZD1222 doses. Variant regions that are unmutated are reportedly the target of nearly half of spike-specific TCRs. Clonal diversity may have been underestimated, and the donors were mostly white British, with more females than males.

The protocol was immunoSEQ multiplex PCR, while the TCRdb copy is restricted to in-frame clones and leaves out a portion. The sample shows some 120,000 clones, around 85% of them seen only once. This specimen was peripheral blood, taken on day 0 of MenACWY control vaccination. This clonotype originated in an adult in good health. The chain uses TRBV6-1 and TRBJ1-2; 7 bases are a match to TRBD1. CDR3 sequence: CASSEGQGGYGYTF. The CDR3 DNA sequence: TGTGCCAGCAGTGAAGGACAGGGCGGGTATGGCTACACCTTC.